This passage covers 13 T cell receptor beta chains from one sample sequenced in a study of blood T cell repertoires in COVID-19. The method was immunoSEQ multiplex PCR; TCRdb's version includes in-frame clones alone and lacks a portion of them. Seen here are about 480,000 clones, more than 75% observed once, and the top ten hold approximately 1.8%. The sequenced sample consisted of PBMCs or T cells enriched from blood (not recorded which). These receptors were collected from a woman aged 40-49 years who had recovered from COVID-19.

The chain carries TRBV2 and TRBJ2-5; 8 bases are shared with TRBD1. This CDR3 is 15 amino acids long. Per germline, CDR1 SNHLY and CDR2 FYNNEI. V lost 6 bases, J lost 1 base, and 7 bases stayed unmatched. The CDR3 is CASSGTGGSQETQYF. The CDR3 DNA is TGTGCCAGCAGCGGAACAGGGGGGTCCCAAGAGACCCAGTACTTC.

The chain is built from TRBV4-1 and TRBJ1-1; 9 nucleotides line up with TRBD1. Trimming removed 5 bases from V and 6 bases from J; junction bases left unmatched: 7. The germline CDR1 and CDR2 sequences are MGHRA and YSYEKL. CDR3 length: 14 amino acids. CDR3 nucleotides: TGCGCCAGCAGCAAGAGACAGGGGGACGCTGAAGCTTTCTTT. It specifies CASSKRQGDAEAFF.

This clone was observed a single time. The chain carries TRBV19 and TRBJ1-5; D remains unclear. Deletions cut 3 bases from V and 7 bases from J, with 10 bases between. CDR1 is LNHDA, CDR2 SQIVND, per germline (reference sequence). The CDR3 is 13 residues long. In DNA, the CDR3 is TGTGCCAGTAGTATTGGTGTGAGACAGCCCCAGCATTTT. It yields the protein CASSIGVRQPQHF.

The CDR3 is CASSLGSRHDYEQYF. CDR3 DNA sequence: TGTGCCAGCAGCTTGGGGTCCAGGCACGACTACGAGCAGTACTTC. The chain combines TRBV5-5 with TRBJ2-7; D gene unclear. V lost 0 bases to trimming and J lost 3 bases, with 13 bases between them. CDR1 is SGHKS, CDR2 YYEKEE, per germline (reference sequence). This CDR3 has 15 residues.

This clone came up a few times. This chain connects TRBV10-1 to TRBJ1-1, with TRBD1 matching over 7 bases. Trimming removed 3 bases from V and 0 bases from J; junction bases left unmatched: 1. The CDR3 loop spans 14 amino acids. Germline V lookup: CDR1 WNHNN, CDR2 SYGVQD (reference sequence). CDR3 in DNA: TGCGCCAGCAGTGACGACAGGGTGAACACTGAAGCTTTCTTT. Protein product: CASSDDRVNTEAFF.

The V and J genes are TRBV24-1 and TRBJ2-1, with 10 bases lining up with TRBD2. CDR1 and CDR2 from the germline V gene are KGHDR and SFDVKD. Trimming at V came to 7 bases and at J to 5 bases, leaving 4 bases not matched to a gene. This CDR3 has 14 residues. Written as DNA, the CDR3 is TGTGCCACCAGCTGGACTAGCGGTAACAATGAGCAGTTCTTC. Its protein product is CATSWTSGNNEQFF.

This clone appeared once. This chain connects TRBV4-1 to TRBJ1-1, with a possible D match to TRBD1 (5 bases). The germline gives CDR1 MGHRA, CDR2 YSYEKL. Trimming shortened V by 0 bases and J by 10 bases, and 15 bases separated the two germline ends. This CDR3 comprises 14 residues. The CDR3: CASSQDRDFSPAFF. The CDR3 nucleotides are TGCGCCAGCAGCCAAGATCGGGACTTCTCCCCAGCTTTCTTT.

The V gene is TRBV3-1 (or the pseudogene TRBV3-2), the J gene TRBJ2-7; 8 bases line up with TRBD1. Germline lookup yields CDR1 LGHDT and CDR2 YNNKEL (reference sequence). The trim removed 2 bases at V and 0 bases at J, leaving 9 bases unmatched. The CDR3 length is 17 residues. CDR3 in amino acids: CASSQNPGQANSYEQYF. CDR3 nucleotides: TGTGCCAGCAGCCAAAACCCGGGACAGGCAAACTCCTACGAGCAGTACTTC.

CDR3 protein: CASSELEGGWNEQFF. CDR3 coding DNA: TGTGCCAGCAGTGAACTTGAGGGCGGGTGGAATGAGCAGTTCTTC. The genes are TRBV2 and TRBJ2-1; TRBD2 might be the D (5 bases). This CDR3 has 15 residues. CDR1 and CDR2 from the germline V gene are SNHLY and FYNNEI. The V end lost 2 bases, the J end lost 7 bases, and 15 bases lay between the germline ends.

V gene TRBV6-5 combines with J gene TRBJ1-2, with 10 positions matching TRBD1. V was clipped by 1 base and J by 5 bases; unmatched bases: 4. CDR1 is MNHEY, CDR2 SVGAGI, per germline. This CDR3 has 15 residues. The CDR3 spells CASSYLRQGAYGYTF. The CDR3, as DNA: TGTGCCAGCAGTTACTTGAGACAGGGGGCGTATGGCTACACCTTC.

The V gene is TRBV7-9, the J gene TRBJ1-5; D is unresolved. Germline values: CDR1 SEHNR, CDR2 FQNEAQ (reference sequence). This CDR3 is built from 14 residues. Trimming took off 1 base at V and 5 bases at J, with 9 bases between the two ends. The CDR3 nucleotides are TGTGCCAGCAGCTTAGGAGACACTCATCAGCCCCAGCATTTT. Translating gives CASSLGDTHQPQHF.

J is TRBJ1-5 and V is TRBV12-3 or TRBV12-4; 7 positions agree with TRBD1. The junction had 5 bases not matched to a gene; V was cut back by 6 bases and J by 6 bases. CDR3 length: 13 residues. CDR3 sequence reads: CASSPGGFQPQHF. CDR3 coding DNA: TGTGCCAGCAGCCCAGGGGGATTTCAGCCCCAGCATTTT.

J is TRBJ2-3 and V is TRBV6-6; D uncertain. Germline CDR1 and CDR2: MNHNY and SVGAGI (reference sequence). This CDR3 spans 13 amino acids. V gave up 5 bases and J gave up 4 bases, with 10 bases separating them. The CDR3 region is CASSPPVSDTQYF. In DNA, the CDR3 is TGTGCCAGCAGTCCCCCCGTATCAGATACGCAGTATTTT.